Below, 22 T cell receptor beta chains from the same sample are listed, as sequenced in a study of blood T cell repertoires in COVID-19. The table came from immunoSEQ multiplex PCR; TCRdb's copy has only in-frame clones and leaves some out. The profile shows roughly 89,000 clones, more than 80% of them singletons. The sample comprised peripheral blood. The source is a woman in her 70s with acute or convalescent COVID-19.

The chain combines TRBV5-1 with TRBJ2-1, with 9 bases lining up with TRBD2. V dropped 0 bases and J dropped 7; count of bases not matched to a gene: 5. The germline V gene has CDR1 SGHRS and CDR2 YFSETQ. The CDR3 extends over 15 amino acids. The CDR3 coding sequence is TGCGCCAGCAGCTTGGGAGCGGGAGGTTTGAATGAGCAGTTCTTC. Its protein product is CASSLGAGGLNEQFF.

The chain is built from TRBV4-2 and TRBJ1-1, with 9 positions matching TRBD1. V shed 1 base and J 1 base; nucleotides not matched to a gene: 4. The CDR3 sequence is 16 residues long. Germline V gene data show CDR1 as LGHNA and CDR2 as YNFKEQ. The chain's CDR3 is CASSQGDRERNTEAFF. As DNA, the CDR3 is TGTGCCAGCAGCCAAGGGGACAGGGAAAGGAACACTGAAGCTTTCTTT.

The gene calls are TRBV14 and TRBJ2-1, with TRBD2 identical over 12 bases. V trimming: 8 bases; J trimming: 2 bases; junction bases outside the gene matches: 7. The V gene's germline CDR1 is SGHDN and CDR2 FVKESK. CDR3 length equals 16 residues. The CDR3 reads CASGPSGRAAYNEQFF. In DNA, the CDR3 is TGTGCCAGCGGCCCTAGCGGGAGGGCCGCCTACAATGAGCAGTTCTTC.

The chain recombines TRBV5-1 with TRBJ1-1, with a possible D match to TRBD1 (5 bases). The CDR3 is 15 amino acids. Trimming took 0 bases from V and 5 from J, leaving 14 bases between them. From germline, CDR1 is SGHRS and CDR2 YFSETQ. The CDR3 DNA follows: TGCGCCAGCAGCTTGGGGGTCAGGGCGGAGACTGAAGCTTTCTTT. Translation: CASSLGVRAETEAFF.

The J gene is TRBJ2-7, the V gene TRBV28; TRBD1 might be the D (5 bases). V was pared by 5 bases and J by 1 base, with 15 bases between. The CDR3 loop spans 15 amino acids. From germline, CDR1 is MDHEN and CDR2 SYDVKM. DNA of the CDR3: TGTGCCAGCAGTATCACAGGTTGGGCTTCCTACGAGCAGTACTTC. Translated: CASSITGWASYEQYF.

V is TRBV10-3 and J is TRBJ1-2; 7 bases are a match to TRBD1. The CDR3 length is 13 residues. Germline CDR1 ENHRY, CDR2 SYGVKD. The V segment lost 11 bases and the J segment 6 bases; nucleotides outside the gene matches: 12. The CDR3 here is CALLRQGEDGYTF. The DNA for the CDR3 is TGTGCCCTTCTGAGGCAGGGGGAGGATGGCTACACCTTC.

The chain couples TRBV12-3 or TRBV12-4 to TRBJ2-2; D may be TRBD1 (5 bases). The CDR3 covers 12 residues. The V end lost 7 bases, the J end lost 5 bases, and 8 bases lay between the germline ends. The CDR3 loop reads CASTKGTGELFF. Written as DNA, the CDR3 is TGTGCCAGCACGAAGGGGACCGGGGAGCTGTTTTTT.

This chain uses TRBV27 with TRBJ1-2, with 7 bases lining up with TRBD1. Germline V gene data show CDR1 as MNHEY and CDR2 as SMNVEV (reference sequence). V lost 6 bases, J lost 7 bases, and 8 bases stayed unmatched. This CDR3 spans 13 amino acids. The CDR3 reads CASRPTGVSGYTF. CDR3 DNA sequence: TGTGCCAGCAGGCCTACAGGGGTTAGTGGCTACACCTTC.

This chain joins TRBV7-9 and TRBJ1-2; 9 bases line up with TRBD1. CDR1 is SEHNR and CDR2 is FQNEAQ in the germline V gene (reference sequence). The CDR3 loop spans 14 amino acids. Trimming took 2 bases from V and 5 from J; bases not matched to a gene: 3. The CDR3 DNA is TGTGCCAGCAGCTTAATTGGGACAGGGTATGGCTACACCTTC. Encoded protein: CASSLIGTGYGYTF.

The CDR3 DNA is TGTGCCAGCAGTTCGGACTATGAGAACACCGGGGAGCTGTTTTTT. Residues: CASSSDYENTGELFF. The V call is TRBV21-1, the J call TRBJ2-2; the tabulated D call, TRBD2, remains unverified against the DNA. TRBV21-1 is a pseudogene locus. This CDR3 has 15 amino acids.

In its sample, this clone was seen a few times. The chain carries TRBV29-1 and TRBJ1-2, with 7 bases that match TRBD1. This CDR3 comprises 16 residues. The J segment lost 4 bases and the V segment lost 6 bases, leaving 17 bases of the junction unmatched. Germline-derived CDR1 and CDR2 are SQVTM and ANQGSEA. CDR3 DNA sequence: TGCAGCGTACTCTCCGGGACAGCGAACCCCTTCTATGGCTACACCTTC. As protein: CSVLSGTANPFYGYTF.

The V gene is TRBV7-2, the J gene TRBJ2-3, with TRBD1 identical over 7 bases. Germline CDR1 reads SGHTA; CDR2 reads FQGNSA. After removal of 5 bases from V and 6 bases from J, the junction contained 8 bases not matched to a gene. There are 14 residues in the CDR3. In nucleotides, the CDR3 is TGTGCCAGCAGCCAGGACAGGCAAAGGGATACGCAGTATTTT. Translated, it gives CASSQDRQRDTQYF.

The CDR3 sequence is CASSVGQGAGHVYGYTF. The CDR3 DNA reads TGCGCCAGCAGCGTAGGACAGGGGGCCGGACACGTCTATGGCTACACCTTC. J is TRBJ1-2 and V is TRBV5-1, with 11 positions matching TRBD1. V lost 4 bases and J lost 4; bases outside the gene matches: 12. The CDR3 has 17 residues. Germline CDR1 and CDR2: SGHRS and YFSETQ. The full variable domain, its missing parts supplied by reference TRBV5-1 and TRBJ1-2, is KAGVTQTPRYLIKTRGQQVTLSCSPISGHRSVSWYQQTPGQGLQFLFEYFSETQRNKGNFPGRFSGRQFSNSRSEMNVSTLELGDSALYLCASSVGQGAGHVYGYTFGSGTRLTVV.

This chain links TRBV6-6 with TRBJ2-7, with TRBD1 matching 9 bases. CDR1 is MNHNY and CDR2 is SVGAGI in the germline V gene (reference sequence). J lost 2 bases, V lost 2 bases, and 4 bases had no gene match. The CDR3 has 15 amino acids. CDR3 DNA sequence: TGTGCCAGCAGTTACGGACAGGGGAGTACCTACGAGCAGTACTTC. Its protein product is CASSYGQGSTYEQYF.

The chain combines TRBV19 with TRBJ2-3; 8 bases are shared with TRBD2. V dropped 5 bases and J dropped 0; count of bases not matched to a gene: 4. Germline values: CDR1 LNHDA, CDR2 SQIVND (reference sequence). This CDR3 spans 15 amino acids. This chain's CDR3 is CASSAIAGSTDTQYF. The CDR3 DNA sequence: TGTGCCAGTAGTGCCATAGCGGGGAGCACAGATACGCAGTATTTT.

This clone was seen a handful of times. The chain carries TRBV9 and TRBJ2-3, with TRBD1 matching over 8 bases. There are 15 residues in the CDR3. V shed 4 bases and J 3 bases; nucleotides not matched to a gene: 7. Germline V lookup: CDR1 SGDLS, CDR2 YYNGEE. CDR3 DNA: TGTGCCAGCAGCCCCAGGACAGGGCCAACAGATACGCAGTATTTT. Protein sequence: CASSPRTGPTDTQYF.

This clone was observed a few times. The chain combines TRBV6-2 or TRBV6-3 with TRBJ1-6; D perhaps matches TRBD1 (5 bases). The CDR3 spans 15 residues. The germline gives CDR1 MNHEY, CDR2 SVGEGT. V was shortened by 0 bases and J by 7 bases, with 10 bases between the two germline ends. CDR3 amino acids: CASSYSGVQNSPLHF. CDR3 nucleotide sequence: TGTGCCAGCAGTTACTCAGGGGTGCAAAATTCACCCCTCCACTTT.

In regard to this clone: Other DNA sequences from this sample encode an identical CDR3 as well. This sequence joins TRBV27 and TRBJ2-7; 16 bases are shared with TRBD2. Losses at the gene ends were 0 bases for V and 3 bases for J; bases not matched to a gene: 2. Germline assignment: CDR1 MNHEY and CDR2 SMNVEV (reference sequence). The CDR3 sequence is 17 residues long. The CDR3 bases are TGTGCCAGCAGTTTATCGGGACTAGCGGGAGGGTTCTACGAGCAGTACTTC. This gives the protein CASSLSGLAGGFYEQYF.

V usage is TRBV7-3 and J usage is TRBJ2-1; a weak D match, TRBD2 (5 bases). CDR1 and CDR2 (germline): SGHTA, FQGTGA. The CDR3 is 15 amino acids. V dropped 2 bases and J dropped 8 bases, with 16 bases sitting between them. The CDR3 sequence: CASSLGLAPSDEQFF. CDR3 coding DNA: TGTGCCAGCAGCTTAGGTCTAGCCCCCTCGGATGAGCAGTTCTTC.

This clone appeared a single time. This sequence joins TRBV27 and TRBJ2-2, with 7 bases aligning to TRBD2. V lost 2 bases and J lost 7; bases outside the gene matches: 7. CDR1 is MNHEY, CDR2 SMNVEV, per germline (reference sequence). CDR3 length: 15 amino acids. CDR3 bases: TGTGCCAGCAGTTTACAGGCAGGGAGGGGCGGGGAGCTGTTTTTT. Amino acid sequence: CASSLQAGRGGELFF.

The chain joins TRBV28 to TRBJ1-1; a possible D gene is TRBD1 (5 bases). This CDR3 is 15 amino acids long. The germline V and J ends were trimmed by 1 base and 1 base, with 10 bases remaining between them. From germline, CDR1 is MDHEN and CDR2 SYDVKM. This CDR3 is CASSLSRVWNTEAFF. The CDR3 coding sequence is TGTGCCAGCAGTTTATCCAGGGTCTGGAACACTGAAGCTTTCTTT.

This clone was picked up one time. The chain is built from TRBV7-9 and TRBJ1-2; D is ambiguous. CDR1 is SEHNR and CDR2 is FQNEAQ in the germline V gene (reference sequence). The CDR3 consists of 14 residues. V was clipped by 4 bases and J by 3 bases, with 12 bases between them. The CDR3 spells CASSSALGYYGYTF. CDR3 DNA sequence: TGTGCCAGCAGCTCCGCCCTCGGTTACTATGGCTACACCTTC.